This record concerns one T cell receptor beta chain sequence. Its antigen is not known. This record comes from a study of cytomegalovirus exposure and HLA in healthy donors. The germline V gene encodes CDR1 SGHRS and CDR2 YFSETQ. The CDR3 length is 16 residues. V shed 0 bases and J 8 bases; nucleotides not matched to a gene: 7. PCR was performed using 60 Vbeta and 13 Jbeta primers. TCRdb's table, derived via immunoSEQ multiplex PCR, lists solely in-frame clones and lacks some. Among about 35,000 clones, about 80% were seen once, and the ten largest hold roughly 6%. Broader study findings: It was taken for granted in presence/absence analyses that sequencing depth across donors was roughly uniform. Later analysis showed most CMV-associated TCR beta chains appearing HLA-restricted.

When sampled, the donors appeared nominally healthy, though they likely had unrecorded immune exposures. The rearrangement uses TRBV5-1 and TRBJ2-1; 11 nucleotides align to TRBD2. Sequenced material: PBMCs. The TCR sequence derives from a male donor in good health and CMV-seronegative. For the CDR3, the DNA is TGCGCCAGCAGCTTGGCCGGGACTAGCGGCACGGATGAGCAGTTCTTC. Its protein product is CASSLAGTSGTDEQFF.